This T cell receptor (beta chain) stems from a study of shared clonotypes between healthy human individuals (dated by TCRdb to 2020 to 2022). Describing the broader study: The cohort comprised a couple of women and a few men aged 18 to 49 years. Libraries were prepared and TCR repertoires were sequenced by different laboratories using diverse techniques, in order to increase sequencing depth and limit assay-specific biases. For each donor, CD4 naive and CD4 memory were each given three plates, CD8 naive was given two plates, and CD8 memory was given one plate. Between about 0.8 and 9 billion PBMCs per donor were obtained by leukapheresis. The study deeply sequenced blood TCR repertoires of five healthy adults to estimate repertoire size and the extent of clonotype sharing between individuals.

Study-wide findings and limitations: Sharing across several donors was observed for approximately 5% of naive CD4, less than 4% of naive CD8, 2.3% of memory CD4, and over 0.3% of memory CD8 clonotypes. Because the study included a small number of donors, the genetic and exposure-history diversity represented was limited. Even with the large sequencing depth, rarefaction of the sorted-subset datasets indicated that sequencing was incomplete. Pairwise subsampling indicated that sequencing depth was expected to affect the degree of clonotype sharing among donors. Compared with non-shared clonotypes, clonotypes shared by all four sorted-subset donors had higher generation probabilities. Sampling was limited to blood, and TCR repertoires in tissue likely differ from TCR repertoires in blood. Estimated clonotype richness was generally larger for naive than for memory subsets.

CD8 naive samples consisted of CD45RO-negative cells that were positively selected for CCR7, yielding a CD45RA+CCR7+ population without TemRA cells. Healthy HIV-negative adults with no recently reported acute infections or vaccinations were included as donors. Every donor was a Caucasian adult residing in Nashville, Tennessee, USA. Blood was collected by leukapheresis, and PBMCs were isolated by Ficoll-Histopaque density gradient centrifugation and then cryopreserved in liquid nitrogen vapor phase. Analytical flow cytometry was used to check the purity and quantity of each magnetically sorted T cell population. Each sorted fraction had its genomic DNA isolated and then quantified by UV absorbance on a Nanodrop 2000c. The V end loses 5 bases and the J end loses 1 base, and a stretch of 12 bases separates them. From the cysteine through the phenylalanine, the CDR3 covers 15 amino acids. Just the 45-base CDR3 DNA is kept, in frame starting at base 1. Taken from the germline V gene (reference sequence), the CDR1 and CDR2 loops are MNHEY and SMNVEV.

Comments on this clone: Its antigen is not yet known. No base qualities exist here, and no much larger clone lies one base off it.

Using the deep immunoSEQ assay, multiplex PCR amplified TCR CDR3 regions from genomic DNA. For each cell subset, the extracted genomic DNA was distributed evenly across all wells of several immunoSEQ 96-well plates, and each plate served as one replicate. Each replicate PCR for sorted subsets received about 220 ng genomic DNA, equal to roughly 29,000 T cell genomes. Purified libraries were measured with a Qubit 3.0 fluorometer, size-checked on a Bioanalyzer 2100, and measured again with the KAPA Library Quantification kit. Every immunoSEQ 96-well plate was sequenced on a separate single-read 150-cycle Illumina NextSeq 550 flow cell. The authors' analysis ran thus. Because only junctional sequences without quality scores were contained in the immunoSEQ output, filtering matching that applied to full-length reads could not be performed. To assign V/J genes and CDR3, sequences were annotated using PyIR, a Python wrapper for IgBLAST v1.9, with IMGT germline references. Reads with weak V/J assignments (E-value above 1e-6), missing CDR3, stop codons, out-of-frame junctions, or ambiguous translated residues were removed. V3J clonotypes were defined as sequences sharing the same inferred V gene, J gene, and CDR3 amino acid sequence. The percentage overlap between two repertoires was calculated by dividing the number of shared unique clonotypes by the size of the smaller repertoire. Richness of each repertoire was evaluated using RTK rarefaction, the Chao1 estimator, and Recon v2.1 estimates of unobserved clonotypes. OLGA was used to compute generation probabilities for all TCRbeta clonotypes that the gDNA method yielded from a handful of donors. TCRdb stores this immuneACCESS table with in-frame sequences only. Part of the clones is absent; in the studies checked, under half of the shortfall reflects unresolved V genes, and no reason is known for the rest. D and trimming come from the DNA, and the V and J calls and clone size come from that table. This sample lists about 2,200,000 clones; around 93% were detected once. 1.5% to 2% of the sample is held by the ten biggest clonotypes.

The sample was naive CD8+ T cells from PBMCs. Interpreted using the paper, the cell subset or site label stands for: CD45RA+CCR7+. This receptor was obtained from a man aged 18 to 29 in good health. Some clones in this sample may be carry-over from other donors' samples. Here the chain combines TRBV27 and TRBJ2-1; the D gene cannot be named for sure. The CDR3 in this case is CASSPRLISYNEQFF. In nucleotide form, the sequence is TGTGCCAGCAGTCCCAGACTGATATCCTACAATGAGCAGTTCTTC.